This TCR beta chain was obtained from a study of T cell responses to AZD1222 COVID-19 vaccine. The repertoire was sequenced with immunoSEQ multiplex PCR; TCRdb's copy has only in-frame clones and lacks some. Seen here are 160,000 or so clones, around 93% observed once, and the top ten hold approximately 4.8%. The junction had 8 bases not matched to a gene; V was cut back by 4 bases and J by 6 bases. This CDR3 has 13 amino acids. CDR1 SQVTM and CDR2 ANQGSEA come from the germline V gene. Specimen: peripheral blood, collected on day 0 of AZD1222 vaccination. The genes are TRBV29-1 and TRBJ2-7; 8 bases are shared with TRBD1. This TCR derives from an adult in good health. CDR3 nucleotide sequence: TGCAGCGTTGTTGGGACAGGCGTTCGCGAGCAGTACTTC. It is translated as CSVVGTGVREQYF.